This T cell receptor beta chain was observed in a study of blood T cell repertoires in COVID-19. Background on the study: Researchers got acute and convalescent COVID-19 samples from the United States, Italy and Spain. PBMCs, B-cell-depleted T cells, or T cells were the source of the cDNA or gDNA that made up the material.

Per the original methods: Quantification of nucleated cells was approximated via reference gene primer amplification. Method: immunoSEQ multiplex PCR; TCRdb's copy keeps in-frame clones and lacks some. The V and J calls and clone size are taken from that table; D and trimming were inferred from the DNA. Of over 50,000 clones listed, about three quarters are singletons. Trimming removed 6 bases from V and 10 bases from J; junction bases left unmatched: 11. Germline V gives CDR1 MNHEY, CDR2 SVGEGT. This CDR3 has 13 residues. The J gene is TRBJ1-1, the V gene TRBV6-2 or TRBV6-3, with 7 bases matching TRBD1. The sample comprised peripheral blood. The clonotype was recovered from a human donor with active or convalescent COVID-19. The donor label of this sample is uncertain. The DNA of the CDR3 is TGTGCCAGCAGCAGAAACAGGGGCAGACGAGCTTTCTTT. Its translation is CASSRNRGRRAFF.